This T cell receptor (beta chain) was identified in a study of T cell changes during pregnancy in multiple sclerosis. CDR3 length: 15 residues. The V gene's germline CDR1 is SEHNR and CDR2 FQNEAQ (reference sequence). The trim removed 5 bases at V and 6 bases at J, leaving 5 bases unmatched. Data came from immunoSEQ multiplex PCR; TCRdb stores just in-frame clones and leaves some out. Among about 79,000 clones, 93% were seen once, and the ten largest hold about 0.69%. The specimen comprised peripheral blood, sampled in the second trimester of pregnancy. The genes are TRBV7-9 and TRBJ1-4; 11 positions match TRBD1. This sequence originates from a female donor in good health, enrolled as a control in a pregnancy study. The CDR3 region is CASSTRGQGDEKLFF. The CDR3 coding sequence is TGTGCCAGCAGCACGCGGGGACAGGGGGATGAAAAACTGTTTTTT.